These 2 T cell receptor beta chains originate from one sample sequenced in a study of T cells in Graves' hyperthyroidism and ophthalmopathy. From RNA transcripts, TCR beta CDR3 regions were amplified. RT-PCR in the first round (using the HTBI primer set) targeted the TCR CDR3. TCRdb reprocessed the multiplex PCR reads with MiXCR, giving one entry per CDR3 protein. The table includes about 380,000 distinct CDR3 sequences, about 13% detected once. The sequencing input was blood. Receptor source: a man under 40 with Graves' hyperthyroidism that later progressed to Graves' ophthalmopathy.

This clonotype has at least ten counts. The genes are TRBV2 and TRBJ2-7; 9 bases agree with TRBD2. CDR1 is SNHLY, CDR2 FYNNEI, per germline. J lost 5 bases, V lost 1 base, and 6 bases had no gene match. The CDR3 has 15 amino acids. CDR3 amino acids: CASSEGAGGPHEQYF. CDR3 in DNA: TGTGCCAGCAGTGAAGGGGCGGGGGGGCCGCACGAGCAGTACTTC.

The CDR3 coding sequence is TGTGCCAGCAGTGCCCCCGGGACAGGGGTCTATGGCTACACCTTC. This sequence encodes CASSAPGTGVYGYTF. The chain employs TRBV12-3 or TRBV12-4 and TRBJ1-2; TRBD1 agrees at 10 bases. This CDR3 spans 15 amino acids. Losses at the gene ends were 5 bases for V and 4 bases for J; bases not matched to a gene: 7.